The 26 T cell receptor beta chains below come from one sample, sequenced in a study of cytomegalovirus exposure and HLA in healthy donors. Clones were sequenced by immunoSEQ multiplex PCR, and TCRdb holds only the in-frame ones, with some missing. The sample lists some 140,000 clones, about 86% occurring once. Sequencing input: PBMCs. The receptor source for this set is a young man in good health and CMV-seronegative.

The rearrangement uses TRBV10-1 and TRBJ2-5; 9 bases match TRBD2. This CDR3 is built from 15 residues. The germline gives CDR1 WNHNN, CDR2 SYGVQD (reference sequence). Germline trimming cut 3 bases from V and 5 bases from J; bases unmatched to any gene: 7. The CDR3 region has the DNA TGCGCCAGCAGTGATTCGCCTAGCGGGATGGAGACCCAGTACTTC. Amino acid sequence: CASSDSPSGMETQYF.

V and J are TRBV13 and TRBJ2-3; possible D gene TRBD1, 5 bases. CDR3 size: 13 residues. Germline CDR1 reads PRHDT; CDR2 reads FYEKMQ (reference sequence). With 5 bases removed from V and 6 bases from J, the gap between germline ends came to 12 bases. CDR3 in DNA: TGTGCCAGCAGCAGCAGGGAAAATGATACGCAGTATTTT. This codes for CASSSRENDTQYF.

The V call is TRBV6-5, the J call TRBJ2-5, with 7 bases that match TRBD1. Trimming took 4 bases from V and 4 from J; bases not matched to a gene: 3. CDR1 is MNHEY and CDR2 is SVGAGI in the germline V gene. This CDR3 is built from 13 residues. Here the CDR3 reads CASSFPGGETQYF. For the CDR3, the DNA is TGTGCCAGCAGTTTTCCAGGGGGAGAGACCCAGTACTTC.

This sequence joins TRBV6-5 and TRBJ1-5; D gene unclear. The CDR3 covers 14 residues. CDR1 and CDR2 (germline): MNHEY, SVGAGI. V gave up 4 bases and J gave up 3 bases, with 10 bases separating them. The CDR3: CASSSYSANQPQHF. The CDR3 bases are TGTGCCAGCAGTTCCTACAGTGCCAATCAGCCCCAGCATTTT.

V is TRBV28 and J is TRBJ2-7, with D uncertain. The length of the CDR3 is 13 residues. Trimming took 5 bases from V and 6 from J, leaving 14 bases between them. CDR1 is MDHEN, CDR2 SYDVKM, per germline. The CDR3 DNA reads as TGTGCCAGCAGTCCCCATTGGTCGGGCGAGCAGTACTTC. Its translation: CASSPHWSGEQYF.

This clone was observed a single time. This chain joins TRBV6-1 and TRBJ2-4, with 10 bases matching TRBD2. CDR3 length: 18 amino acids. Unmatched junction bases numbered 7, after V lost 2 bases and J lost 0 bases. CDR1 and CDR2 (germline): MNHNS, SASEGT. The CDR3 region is CASSEYLAGALAKNIQYF. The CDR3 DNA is TGTGCCAGCAGTGAATACCTAGCGGGGGCCCTAGCCAAAAACATTCAGTACTTC.

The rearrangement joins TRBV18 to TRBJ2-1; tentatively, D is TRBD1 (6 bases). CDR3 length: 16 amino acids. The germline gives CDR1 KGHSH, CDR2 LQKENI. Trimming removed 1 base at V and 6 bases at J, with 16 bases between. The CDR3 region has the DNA TGTGCCAGCTCACCACTCGAATACAGGGTATCCAATGAGCAGTTCTTC. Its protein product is CASSPLEYRVSNEQFF. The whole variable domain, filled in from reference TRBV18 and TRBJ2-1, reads NAGVMQNPRHLVRRRGQEARLRCSPMKGHSHVYWYRQLPEEGLKFMVYLQKENIIDESGMPKERFSAEFPKEGPSILRIQQVVRGDSAAYFCASSPLEYRVSNEQFFGPGTRLTVL.

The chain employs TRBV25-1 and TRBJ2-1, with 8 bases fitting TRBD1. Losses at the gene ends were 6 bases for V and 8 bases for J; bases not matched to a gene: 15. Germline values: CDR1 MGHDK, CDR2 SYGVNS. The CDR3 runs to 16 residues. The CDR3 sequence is CASSPAGRGLVYEQFF. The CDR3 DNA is TGTGCCAGCAGCCCCGCGGGCAGGGGGCTTGTCTATGAGCAGTTCTTC.

CDR3 sequence reads: CASSDGGAGETQYF. CDR3 in DNA: TGTGCCAGCAGTGATGGGGGGGCAGGGGAGACCCAGTACTTC. The chain recombines TRBV25-1 with TRBJ2-5, with D possibly being TRBD2 (7 bases). Trimming shortened V by 3 bases and J by 5 bases, and 13 bases separated the two germline ends. The CDR3 is 14 amino acids. CDR1 MGHDK and CDR2 SYGVNS come from the germline V gene.

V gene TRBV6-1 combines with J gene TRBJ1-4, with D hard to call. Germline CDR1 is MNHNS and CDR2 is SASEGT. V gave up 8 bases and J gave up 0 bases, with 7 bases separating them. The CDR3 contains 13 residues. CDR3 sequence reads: CASGQSTNEKLFF. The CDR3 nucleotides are TGTGCCAGCGGTCAGTCAACTAATGAAAAACTGTTTTTT.

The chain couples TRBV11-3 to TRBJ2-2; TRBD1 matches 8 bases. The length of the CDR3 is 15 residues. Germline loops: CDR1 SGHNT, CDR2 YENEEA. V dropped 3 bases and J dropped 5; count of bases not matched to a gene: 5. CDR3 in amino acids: CASSFLTGGTGELFF. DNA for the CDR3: TGTGCCAGCAGCTTTTTAACAGGGGGTACCGGGGAGCTGTTTTTT.

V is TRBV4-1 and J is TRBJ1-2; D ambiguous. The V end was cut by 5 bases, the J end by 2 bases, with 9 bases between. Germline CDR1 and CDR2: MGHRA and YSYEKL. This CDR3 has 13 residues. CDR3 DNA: TGCGCCAGCAGCAGAGGATTGAACTATGGCTACACCTTC. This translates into CASSRGLNYGYTF.

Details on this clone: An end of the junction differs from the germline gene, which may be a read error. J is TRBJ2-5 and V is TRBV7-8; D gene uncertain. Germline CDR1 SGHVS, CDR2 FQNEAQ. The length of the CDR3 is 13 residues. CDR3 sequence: CASRLGPPRTQYF. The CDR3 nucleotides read TGTGCCAGCAGGTTAGGTCCTCCTAGAACCCAGTACTTC.

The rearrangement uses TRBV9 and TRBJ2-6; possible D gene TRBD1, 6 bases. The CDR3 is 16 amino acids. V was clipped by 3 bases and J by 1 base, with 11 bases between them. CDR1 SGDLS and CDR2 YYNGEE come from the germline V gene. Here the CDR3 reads CASSATGLSGANVLTF. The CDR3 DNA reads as TGTGCCAGCAGCGCCACAGGGCTTTCTGGGGCCAACGTCCTGACTTTC.

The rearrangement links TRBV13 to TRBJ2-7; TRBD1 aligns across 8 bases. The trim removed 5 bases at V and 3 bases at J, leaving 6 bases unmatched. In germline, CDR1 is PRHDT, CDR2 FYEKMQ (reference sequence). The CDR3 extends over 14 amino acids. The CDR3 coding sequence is TGTGCCAGCAGCGTGGGACAGGCGGGCTACGAGCAGTACTTC. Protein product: CASSVGQAGYEQYF.

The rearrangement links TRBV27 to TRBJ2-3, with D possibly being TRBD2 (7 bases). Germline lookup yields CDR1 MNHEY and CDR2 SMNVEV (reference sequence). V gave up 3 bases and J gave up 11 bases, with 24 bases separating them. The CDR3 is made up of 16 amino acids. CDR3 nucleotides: TGTGCCAGCAGTTTGGTGGGGGCAGGGGTTGCGGGGGAGCAGTATTTT. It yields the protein CASSLVGAGVAGEQYF.

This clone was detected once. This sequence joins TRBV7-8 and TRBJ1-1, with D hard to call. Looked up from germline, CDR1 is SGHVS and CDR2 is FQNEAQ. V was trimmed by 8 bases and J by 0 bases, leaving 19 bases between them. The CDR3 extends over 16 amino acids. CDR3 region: CASALRVQYLNTEAFF. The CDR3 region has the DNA TGTGCCAGCGCCCTTCGTGTTCAGTACCTGAACACTGAAGCTTTCTTT.

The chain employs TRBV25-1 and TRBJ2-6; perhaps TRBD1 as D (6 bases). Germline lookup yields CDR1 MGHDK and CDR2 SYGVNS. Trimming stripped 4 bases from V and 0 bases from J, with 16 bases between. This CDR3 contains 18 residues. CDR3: CASSGLPRGFSGANVLTF. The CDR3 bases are TGTGCCAGCAGTGGCCTCCCCAGGGGTTTCTCTGGGGCCAACGTCCTGACTTTC.

CDR3 sequence: CASSSGTSKTYEQYF. CDR3 coding DNA: TGTGCCAGCAGCTCCGGGACAAGTAAGACCTACGAGCAGTACTTC. This chain links TRBV9 with TRBJ2-7; the D gene is possibly TRBD1 (6 bases). V was pared by 4 bases and J by 2 bases, with 16 bases between. Germline lookup yields CDR1 SGDLS and CDR2 YYNGEE. The CDR3 runs to 15 residues.

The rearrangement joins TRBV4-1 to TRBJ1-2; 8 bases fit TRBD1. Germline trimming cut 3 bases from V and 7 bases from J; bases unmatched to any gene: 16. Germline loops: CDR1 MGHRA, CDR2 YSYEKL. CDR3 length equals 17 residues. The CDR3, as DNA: TGCGCCAGCAGCCAGTCGCGCCCCGGTGGGACAGGTTTTGGCTACACCTTC. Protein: CASSQSRPGGTGFGYTF.

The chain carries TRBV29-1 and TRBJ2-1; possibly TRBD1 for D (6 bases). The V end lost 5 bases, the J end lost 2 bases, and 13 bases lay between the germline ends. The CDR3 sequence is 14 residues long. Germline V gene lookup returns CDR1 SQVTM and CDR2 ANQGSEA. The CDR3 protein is CSVRNRDTYNEQFF. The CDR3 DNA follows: TGCAGCGTTCGCAACAGGGATACCTACAATGAGCAGTTCTTC.

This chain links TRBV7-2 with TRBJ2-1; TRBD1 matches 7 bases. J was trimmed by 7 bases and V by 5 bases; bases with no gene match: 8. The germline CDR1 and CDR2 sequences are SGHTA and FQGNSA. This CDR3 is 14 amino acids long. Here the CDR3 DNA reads TGTGCCAGCAGCCCGTGGGGGACAGTGAATGAGCAGTTCTTC. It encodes CASSPWGTVNEQFF.

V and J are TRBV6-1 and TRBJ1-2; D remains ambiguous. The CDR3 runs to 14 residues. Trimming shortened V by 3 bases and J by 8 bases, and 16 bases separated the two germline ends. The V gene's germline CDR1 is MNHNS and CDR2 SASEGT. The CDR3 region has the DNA TGTGCCAGCAGTGACCCCGCACGCGAGTCAGGCTACACCTTC. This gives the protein CASSDPARESGYTF.

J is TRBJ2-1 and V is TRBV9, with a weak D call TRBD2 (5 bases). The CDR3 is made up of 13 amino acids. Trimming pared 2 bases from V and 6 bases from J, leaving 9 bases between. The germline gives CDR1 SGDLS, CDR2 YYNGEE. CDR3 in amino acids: CASSVGSANEQFF. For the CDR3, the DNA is TGTGCCAGCAGCGTTGGTAGCGCCAATGAGCAGTTCTTC.

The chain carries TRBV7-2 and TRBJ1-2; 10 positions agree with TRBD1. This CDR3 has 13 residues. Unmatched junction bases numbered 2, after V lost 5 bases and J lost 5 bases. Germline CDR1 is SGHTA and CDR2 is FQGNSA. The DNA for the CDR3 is TGTGCCAGCAGCATGGGACAGGGGTATGGCTACACCTTC. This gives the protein CASSMGQGYGYTF.

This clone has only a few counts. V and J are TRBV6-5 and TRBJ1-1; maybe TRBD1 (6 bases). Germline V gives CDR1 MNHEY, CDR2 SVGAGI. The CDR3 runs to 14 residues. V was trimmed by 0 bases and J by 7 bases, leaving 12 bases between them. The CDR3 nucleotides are TGTGCCAGCAGTTACTCAACCTCCAGGGGTGAAGCTTTCTTT. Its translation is CASSYSTSRGEAFF.